What follows are 4 T cell receptor beta chains derived from one specimen sequenced in a study of blood T cell repertoires in COVID-19. Generated by immunoSEQ multiplex PCR, the TCRdb table keeps only in-frame clones and is missing some. Seen here are under 250,000 clones, about nine tenths observed once, and the top ten hold 11%. Input material: peripheral blood. Receptors originate from a man aged 50-60 years with COVID-19, enrolled during active disease.

The chain combines TRBV9 with TRBJ2-7; TRBD2 agrees at 9 bases. Losses at the gene ends were 4 bases for V and 4 bases for J; bases not matched to a gene: 6. CDR3 length: 14 residues. Germline V gene data show CDR1 as SGDLS and CDR2 as YYNGEE. DNA for the CDR3: TGTGCCAGCAGCCTTAGCGGGAGTCCTTACGAGCAGTACTTC. It encodes CASSLSGSPYEQYF.

This clone was observed a handful of times. The chain has TRBV6-2 or TRBV6-3 and TRBJ2-7; possibly TRBD1 for D (5 bases). V was clipped by 4 bases and J by 6 bases, with 19 bases between them. CDR1 is MNHEY and CDR2 is SVGEGT in the germline V gene. The CDR3 extends over 15 amino acids. The CDR3 protein is CASSSGERGVSEQYF. CDR3 bases: TGTGCCAGCAGTTCGGGTGAAAGGGGCGTATCCGAGCAGTACTTC.

The chain's CDR3 is CASSLGPGYEQFF. CDR3 nucleotide sequence: TGTGCCAGCAGCTTGGGACCGGGGTATGAGCAGTTCTTC. The J gene is TRBJ2-1, the V gene TRBV5-8; D perhaps matches TRBD2 (5 bases). The CDR3 runs to 13 residues. Deletions cut 0 bases from V and 8 bases from J, with 9 bases between. CDR1 is SGHTS, CDR2 YDEGEE, per germline.

The table lists this clone with a count of one. The chain combines TRBV7-8 with TRBJ1-1; D is unclear. This CDR3 is built from 14 residues. V was trimmed by 5 bases and J by 3 bases, leaving 13 bases between them. CDR1 SGHVS and CDR2 FQNEAQ come from the germline V gene. For the CDR3, the DNA is TGTGCCAGCAGCAACCGGGAGACGTACACTGAAGCTTTCTTT. Amino acids: CASSNRETYTEAFF.